This is a list of T cell receptor beta chains from one sample in a study of blood T cell repertoires in COVID-19. TCRdb's table, derived via immunoSEQ multiplex PCR, lists solely in-frame clones and lacks some. The sample lists about 130,000 clones, around 76% occurring once. Sequencing input: peripheral blood. The receptors here all came from a man aged 60 to 75 with acute or convalescent COVID-19. CDR3s include the opening cysteine and the closing phenylalanine or tryptophan. Each record gives: clone size, V gene, D gene, J gene, CDR3 DNA, CDR3 protein. A D gene is named only where the DNA matches it firmly. Expanded clones are given a class, and other clones once, few, many or no size at all.

-	TRBV4-2	TRBD2	TRBJ2-7	TGTGCCAGCAGCCTGGGGGCGGGAGGGTTACCACTCTACGAGCAGTACTTC	CASSLGAGGLPLYEQYF
-	TRBV6-1	TRBD1	TRBJ1-2	TGTGCCAGCAGTGAAAGGGGACAGGGTGCTGGCGGCTACACCTTC	CASSERGQGAGGYTF
-	TRBV5-1	TRBD1	TRBJ1-4	TGCGCCAGCAGCTTGGTTGCAGGGGGCGGTAGAGCTAATGAAAAACTGTTTTTT	CASSLVAGGGRANEKLFF
once	TRBV19	-	TRBJ1-5	TGTGCCAGTAGTACCGAACAGGAAGAGTTGGATCAGCCCCAGCATTTT	CASSTEQEELDQPQHF
once	TRBV6-6	-	TRBJ2-3	TGTGCCAGCAGCGGGAGCACAGATACGCAGTATTTT	CASSGSTDTQYF
-	TRBV2	-	TRBJ2-7	TGTGCCAGCAGACGGACGGCCTGGTTGGAGGGGCAGTACTTC	CASRRTAWLEGQYF
-	TRBV2	-	TRBJ1-1	TGTGCCAGCAGTGCACAGGGTGTGGCTGAAGCTTTCTTT	CASSAQGVAEAFF
-	TRBV6-5	-	TRBJ2-2	TGTGCCAGCAGTTACGTCGCACACAACACCGGGGAGCTGTTTTTT	CASSYVAHNTGELFF
-	TRBV7-9	-	TRBJ1-2	TGTGCCAGCAGCGCAGACAGGCGACTCTATGGCTACACCTTC	CASSADRRLYGYTF
-	TRBV30	TRBD1	TRBJ1-2	TGTGCCTGGAGAGGACAGGGTATGGACTATGGCTACACCTTC	CAWRGQGMDYGYTF
-	TRBV29-1	TRBD2	TRBJ2-3	TGCAGCGCCTTCGGGACTAGCGGTAGCACAGATACGCAGTATTTT	CSAFGTSGSTDTQYF
-	TRBV19	-	TRBJ2-1	TGTGCCAGTACAGATGGAATGGGTGAAGGCGGCAATGAGCAGTTCTTC	CASTDGMGEGGNEQFF
-	TRBV10-1	TRBD1	TRBJ1-1	TGCGCCAGCAGTGGGTCCAGAGGGGGCTGGTCTGAAGCTTTCTTT	CASSGSRGGWSEAFF
-	TRBV18	-	TRBJ2-4	TGTGCCAGCTCAGGGCTAGCCGCCAAAAACATTCAGTACTTC	CASSGLAAKNIQYF
-	TRBV29-1	-	TRBJ1-1	TGCAGCGTTGCGGACACTGAAGCTTTCTTT	CSVADTEAFF
-	TRBV13	-	TRBJ1-1	TGTGCCAGCAGCTTTCGGCGGGGCTACACTGAAGCTTTCTTT	CASSFRRGYTEAFF
-	TRBV10-3	-	TRBJ1-2	TGTGCCATCAGTGAGTCGACGGGTATGTTGAGTGGCTACACCTTC	CAISESTGMLSGYTF
-	TRBV14	-	TRBJ2-7	TGTGCCAGCAGCCTTCTCGACAGCTACTACGAGCAGTACTTC	CASSLLDSYYEQYF
-	TRBV21-1	-	TRBJ1-1	TGTGCCAGCAGCAAAAGCCGGGGGATGAACACTGAAGCTTTCTTT	CASSKSRGMNTEAFF
-	TRBV4-1	-	TRBJ2-1	TGCGCCAGCAGCCAACCGCTAGGGGATGAGCAGTTCTTC	CASSQPLGDEQFF
-	TRBV14	TRBD2	TRBJ2-3	TGTGCCAGCAGCCTCACCAGACTAGCACTCAACACAGATACGCAGTATTTT	CASSLTRLALNTDTQYF
-	TRBV5-1	-	TRBJ1-2	TGCGCCAGCAGCTCTCAGGGGTTCCGAGGTGGCTACACCTTC	CASSSQGFRGGYTF
-	TRBV19	-	TRBJ1-1	TGTGCCAGTAGTATAGCGACGGGTAGAACTGAAGCTTTCTTT	CASSIATGRTEAFF
-	TRBV19	TRBD2	TRBJ2-2	TGTGCCAGTAGAACTACTAGCGGGGGGGCCGGGGAGCTGTTTTTT	CASRTTSGGAGELFF
-	TRBV19	TRBD1	TRBJ1-2	TGTGCCAGTAGGCAACAGGGGGCGGGTGGCTACACCTTC	CASRQQGAGGYTF
-	TRBV11-3	-	TRBJ2-3	TGTGCCAGCAGCTCCCTACTCCGACATTCGCAGTATTTT	CASSSLLRHSQYF
once	TRBV30	TRBD1	TRBJ2-2	TGTGCCTGGAGTGACGTGGCCAGGGGGCGACTAGGCACCGGGGAGCTGTTTTTT	CAWSDVARGRLGTGELFF
-	TRBV18	-	TRBJ1-1	TGTGCCAGCTCGCGGGGGGTGCCCGGGAACACTGAAGCTTTCTTT	CASSRGVPGNTEAFF